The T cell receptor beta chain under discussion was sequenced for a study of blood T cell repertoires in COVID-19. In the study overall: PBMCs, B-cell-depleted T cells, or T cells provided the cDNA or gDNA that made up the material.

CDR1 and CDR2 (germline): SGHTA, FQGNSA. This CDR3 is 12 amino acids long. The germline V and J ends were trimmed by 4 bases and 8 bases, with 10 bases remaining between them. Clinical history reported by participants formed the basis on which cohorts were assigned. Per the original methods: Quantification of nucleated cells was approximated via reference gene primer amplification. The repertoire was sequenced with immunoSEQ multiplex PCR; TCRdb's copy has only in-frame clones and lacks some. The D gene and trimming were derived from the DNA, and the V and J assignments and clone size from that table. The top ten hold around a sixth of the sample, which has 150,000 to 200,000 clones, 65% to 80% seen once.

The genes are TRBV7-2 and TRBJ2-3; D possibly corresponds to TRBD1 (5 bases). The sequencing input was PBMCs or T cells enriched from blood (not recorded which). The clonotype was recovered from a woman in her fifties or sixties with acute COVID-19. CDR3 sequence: CASSSSRGTQYF. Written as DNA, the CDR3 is TGTGCCAGCAGCTCCTCTAGGGGTACGCAGTATTTT. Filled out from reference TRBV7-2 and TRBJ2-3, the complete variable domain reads GAGVSQSPSNKVTEKGKDVELRCDPISGHTALYWYRQSLGQGLEFLIYFQGNSAPDKSGLPSDRFSAERTGGSVSTLTIQRTQQEDSAVYLCASSSSRGTQYFGPGTRLTVL.